This TCR beta chain was sequenced in a study of T cell repertoires in cytomegalovirus infection. Across the study: Signatures in public TCR beta sequences pointed to both CMV infection and matching HLA type.

This clonotype was observed at least ten times. No antigen is known for it. CDR1 and CDR2 (germline): SGHTA, FQGNSA. V was shortened by 2 bases and J by 13 bases, with 9 bases between the two germline ends. The CDR3 is made up of 11 amino acids. Study results and caveats: Cumulative public TCR beta family frequency identified CMV carriers with the relevant HLA. In two of eight donors, the top clonotype was HLA-C-restricted CMV-specific.

TCRdb processed the reads anew with MiXCR; each CDR3 protein has one entry. The sample shows about 500,000 distinct CDR3 sequences, around 30% of them seen only once. This sequence joins TRBV7-2 and TRBJ2-1; D is undetermined. The TCR sequence derives from a human donor in good health (CMV status not recorded). Some clones in this sample may be carry-over from other donors' samples. The sequencing here drew on cultured PBMCs, taken from culture after CMV antigen stimulation. The DNA for the CDR3 is TGTGCCAGCAGCTTAACGACCTCACAGTTCTTC. Its protein is CASSLTTSQFF.